This is a list of T cell receptor beta chains from one sample in a study of siplizumab effects on memory and regulatory T cells. Generated by immunoSEQ multiplex PCR, the TCRdb table keeps only in-frame clones and is missing some. This table holds about 100,000 clones, about 93% found once. Specimen: non-Treg CD4+ T cells sorted from blood. The receptors originated from a human donor in good health. The CDR3 runs from the conserved cysteine through the conserved F or W. The D gene is left open where the match is weak. Rows give clone size only sometimes, using once, few, many, or a class for an expanded clone.

TRBJ1-1 | NA | TRBV7-3 | NA | CASSPTGGDTEAFF | TGTGCCAGCAGTCCGACAGGTGGGGACACTGAAGCTTTCTTT
TRBJ2-2 | NA | TRBV27 | TRBD2 | CASTSGRADRTGELFF | TGTGCCAGTACTAGCGGGAGGGCCGATAGGACCGGGGAGCTGTTTTTT
TRBJ2-1 | NA | TRBV9 | NA | CASSVGGTNEQFF | TGTGCCAGCAGCGTAGGTGGGACGAATGAGCAGTTCTTC
TRBJ1-5 | NA | TRBV18 | TRBD1 | CASSPGTGGSSNQPQHF | TGTGCCAGCTCACCCGGGACAGGGGGTTCGAGCAATCAGCCCCAGCATTTT
TRBJ2-7 | NA | TRBV5-4 | NA | CASSLFGVSVAYEQYF | TGTGCCAGCAGCTTGTTTGGGGTTAGCGTGGCCTACGAGCAGTACTTC
TRBJ1-5 | NA | TRBV7-1 | TRBD1 | CASSSPYRTGVHRGVNWSNQPQHF | TGTGCCAGCAGCTCACCATACAGGACAGGCGTCCACCGCGGCGTTAATTGGAGCAATCAGCCCCAGCATTTT
TRBJ2-5 | NA | TRBV28 | TRBD1 | CASSFQGAGETQYF | TGTGCCAGCAGTTTCCAGGGGGCTGGGGAGACCCAGTACTTC
TRBJ2-1 | NA | TRBV6-5 | TRBD1 | CASSYTGVEYNEQFF | TGTGCCAGCAGTTACACAGGGGTGGAATACAATGAGCAGTTCTTC
TRBJ2-1 | NA | TRBV5-1 | NA | CASSLALGSHNEQFF | TGCGCCAGCAGCTTGGCCCTAGGGTCCCACAATGAGCAGTTCTTC
TRBJ2-5 | NA | TRBV28 | NA | CASSLGLASGTQYF | TGTGCCAGCAGTTTGGGCCTAGCTTCCGGGACCCAGTACTTC
TRBJ2-1 | NA | TRBV7-9 | NA | CASSTYNEQFF | TGTGCCAGCAGCACCTACAATGAGCAGTTCTTC
TRBJ2-3 | NA | TRBV15 | NA | CATSRDPQSGTPTDTQYF | TGTGCCACCAGCAGAGATCCCCAATCCGGGACACCCACAGATACGCAGTATTTT
TRBJ2-2 | NA | TRBV5-6 | NA | CASSLVAVTNTGELFF | TGTGCCAGCAGCTTGGTAGCTGTTACGAACACCGGGGAGCTGTTTTTT
TRBJ1-5 | NA | TRBV5-4 | NA | CASSPGPASNQPQHF | TGTGCCAGCAGCCCCGGGCCGGCGAGCAATCAGCCCCAGCATTTT
TRBJ2-1 | large | TRBV7-2 | NA | CASSFRDLEGGQFF | TGTGCCAGCAGCTTCCGGGACCTCGAGGGCGGGCAGTTCTTC
TRBJ1-2 | NA | TRBV5-1 | TRBD1 | CASSLIWRTGDGYTF | TGCGCCAGCAGCTTGATTTGGCGGACAGGGGATGGCTACACCTTC
TRBJ2-1 | NA | TRBV7-8 | TRBD2 | CASTLSSGDYNEQFF | TGTGCCAGCACTCTGTCTAGCGGGGACTACAATGAGCAGTTCTTC
TRBJ1-2 | NA | TRBV6-6 | NA | CASSYSGLPSGGYTF | TGTGCCAGCAGTTACTCGGGTTTGCCCTCTGGGGGCTACACCTTC
TRBJ2-7 | NA | TRBV28 | TRBD2 | CASSLLAGTYEQYF | TGTGCCAGCAGTTTACTAGCGGGAACCTACGAGCAGTACTTC
TRBJ1-2 | NA | TRBV7-9 | TRBD1 | CASSSQGAFNYGYTF | TGTGCCAGCAGCTCACAGGGGGCCTTTAACTATGGCTACACCTTC
TRBJ2-3 | NA | TRBV5-4 | NA | CASSLGPGTDTQYF | TGTGCCAGCAGTCTTGGTCCGGGTACAGATACGCAGTATTTT
TRBJ2-2 | once | TRBV4-1 | NA | CASSPVGANTGELFF | TGCGCCAGCAGCCCCGTCGGCGCGAACACCGGGGAGCTGTTTTTT
TRBJ2-3 | NA | TRBV2 | NA | CASSGFGGSDTQYF | TGTGCCAGCAGTGGTTTTGGAGGGTCAGATACGCAGTATTTT
TRBJ2-3 | once | TRBV5-1 | TRBD2 | CASSLAGGFYPDTQYF | TGCGCCAGCAGCTTGGCGGGGGGGTTTTACCCAGATACGCAGTATTTT
TRBJ2-7 | NA | TRBV7-8 | TRBD2 | CASTQGLGNYEQYF | TGTGCCAGCACCCAAGGACTAGGAAACTACGAGCAGTACTTC
TRBJ1-2 | NA | TRBV7-3 | TRBD1 | CASSLILTGDYGYTF | TGTGCCAGCAGCTTAATTTTAACAGGGGACTATGGCTACACCTTC
TRBJ2-1 | NA | TRBV18 | TRBD1 | CASSPGQDSYNEQFF | TGTGCCAGCTCACCGGGACAGGACTCCTACAATGAGCAGTTCTTC
TRBJ2-7 | NA | TRBV7-2 | TRBD2 | CASSHISGRVTFYEQYF | TGTGCCAGCAGCCACATTAGCGGGAGGGTTACCTTCTACGAGCAGTACTTC
TRBJ2-3 | NA | TRBV7-3 | NA | CASSLRGRVTDTQYF | TGTGCCAGCAGCTTAAGGGGCAGGGTCACAGATACGCAGTATTTT
TRBJ2-5 | NA | TRBV5-6 | NA | CASSLRGEETQYF | TGTGCCAGCAGCTTGCGTGGGGAAGAGACCCAGTACTTC
TRBJ2-1 | NA | TRBV6-4 | TRBD2 | CASGKTSGAYNEQFF | TGTGCCAGCGGGAAGACTAGCGGGGCCTACAATGAGCAGTTCTTC
TRBJ1-1 | NA | TRBV6-5 | NA | CASRGKRNTEAFF | TGTGCCAGCAGAGGCAAGAGGAACACTGAAGCTTTCTTT
TRBJ2-3 | NA | TRBV5-4 | NA | CASSLAWGLTDTQYF | TGTGCCAGCAGCTTGGCCTGGGGACTCACAGATACGCAGTATTTT
TRBJ1-5 | NA | TRBV2 | TRBD1 | CASRSGTGLNQPQHF | TGTGCCAGCCGTTCCGGGACAGGGCTCAATCAGCCCCAGCATTTT
TRBJ1-3 | NA | TRBV5-1 | NA | CASSSWGATGNTIYF | TGCGCCAGCAGTTCATGGGGGGCGACTGGAAACACCATATATTTT
TRBJ1-2 | NA | TRBV18 | NA | CASSPRAQGSRNFDGYTF | TGTGCCAGCTCACCACGCGCACAGGGCAGTAGAAATTTTGATGGCTACACCTTC
TRBJ2-5 | NA | TRBV19 | NA | CASSISSYIGETQYF | TGTGCCAGTAGTATAAGCTCCTACATAGGGGAGACCCAGTACTTC
TRBJ1-5 | once | TRBV12-5 | NA | CASGLVLLAGISNQPQHF | TGTGCTAGTGGTTTGGTACTTCTGGCAGGGATAAGCAATCAGCCCCAGCATTTT
TRBJ1-1 | NA | TRBV6-6 | TRBD1 | CASSQGGSKNTEAFF | TGTGCCAGCAGCCAGGGGGGTAGTAAGAACACTGAAGCTTTCTTT
TRBJ2-3 | once | TRBV5-8 | NA | CASRNLRITDTQYF | TGTGCCAGCAGGAATTTGCGGATCACAGATACGCAGTATTTT
TRBJ1-4 | NA | TRBV27 | NA | CASRPGQTGEKLFF | TGTGCCAGCAGGCCGGGCCAAACGGGCGAAAAACTGTTTTTT
TRBJ2-2 | NA | TRBV7-9 | NA | CASSLIRGGTANTGELFF | TGTGCCAGCAGCTTAATCAGGGGGGGAACCGCGAACACCGGGGAGCTGTTTTTT
TRBJ1-1 | NA | TRBV28 | NA | CASSLGTVNTEAFF | TGTGCCAGCAGTTTAGGGACGGTGAACACTGAAGCTTTCTTT
TRBJ2-5 | NA | TRBV7-8 | TRBD1 | CASSPVTGTKTQYF | TGTGCCAGCAGCCCCGTGACAGGGACGAAGACCCAGTACTTC
TRBJ1-6 | NA | TRBV28 | NA | CASSLGSFRNSPLHF | TGTGCCAGCAGTTTGGGCTCTTTCCGAAATTCACCCCTCCACTTT
TRBJ1-1 | NA | TRBV28 | NA | CASSLITEAFF | TGTGCCAGCAGTTTGATTACTGAAGCTTTCTTT
TRBJ2-3 | few | TRBV7-3 | TRBD2 | CASSSDRAGNDTQYF | TGTGCCAGCAGCTCAGACCGAGCGGGAAACGATACGCAGTATTTT
TRBJ2-3 | NA | TRBV4-1 | NA | CASSYRVGGTDTQYF | TGCGCCAGCAGCTACAGGGTCGGGGGCACAGATACGCAGTATTTT
TRBJ2-7 | NA | TRBV30 | TRBD1 | CAWSGAGGWIHEQYF | TGTGCCTGGAGTGGGGCAGGGGGCTGGATCCACGAGCAGTACTTC
TRBJ1-3 | NA | TRBV18 | NA | CASSLYPEPRRNTIYF | TGTGCCAGCTCGCTGTATCCCGAGCCCCGGAGAAACACCATATATTTT
TRBJ2-1 | NA | TRBV7-2 | TRBD1 | CASSTPGQGSEQFF | TGTGCCAGCAGCACCCCGGGACAGGGGAGTGAGCAGTTCTTC
TRBJ1-1 | few | TRBV18 | NA | CASSPRDNMNTEAFF | TGTGCCAGCTCACCACGGGACAACATGAACACTGAAGCTTTCTTT
TRBJ2-7 | once | TRBV5-5 | NA | CASSRGHIYYEQYF | TGTGCCAGCAGCCGGGGACACATCTACTACGAGCAGTACTTC
TRBJ2-6 | NA | TRBV6-5 | NA | CASSYSRSSGANVLTF | TGTGCCAGCAGTTACTCACGGAGCTCTGGGGCCAACGTCCTGACTTTC
TRBJ2-1 | NA | TRBV5-1 | NA | CASSSGTINYNEQFF | TGCGCCAGCAGCTCCGGGACCATTAACTACAATGAGCAGTTCTTC
TRBJ1-1 | NA | TRBV27 | TRBD1 | CASSSGQGAAFF | TGTGCCAGCAGTTCCGGACAGGGCGCAGCTTTCTTT
TRBJ2-3 | NA | TRBV4-2 | TRBD1 | CASSQSLRQGSDTQYF | TGTGCCAGCAGCCAATCGCTAAGACAGGGGAGCGATACGCAGTATTTT
TRBJ2-3 | NA | TRBV4-3 | NA | CASSQDLGGAADTQYF | TGCGCCAGCAGCCAAGATCTAGGGGGAGCGGCAGATACGCAGTATTTT
TRBJ2-2 | NA | TRBV19 | NA | CASSTGFTNTGELFF | TGTGCCAGTAGTACCGGGTTCACGAACACCGGGGAGCTGTTTTTT
TRBJ1-5 | NA | TRBV7-2 | TRBD1 | CASSFGTDYNQPQHF | TGTGCCAGCAGCTTCGGGACAGACTACAATCAGCCCCAGCATTTT